The present TCR beta chain was sequenced within a study of post-analysis software for immune sequencing data. Study-level results: Four or five TRBV segments, including TRBV5-6, TRBV5-1 and TRBV20-1, were more frequent in patients than controls. Compared with controls, patients showed significantly lower normalized Chao1 diversity.

This CDR3 region has 13 residues. The germline V gene encodes CDR1 MNHEY and CDR2 SMNVEV (reference sequence). V shed 4 bases, J shed 10 bases, and the junction held 0 bases outside the gene matches. This clonotype was counted only a few times. Its antigen is still unknown. Sequencing libraries made from TCR beta cDNA carried unique molecular identifiers. Input of roughly 1 to 11 million T cells yielded 500,000 to 650,000 cDNA molecules. One entry per CDR3 protein, called by TCRdb with MiXCR from the PCR reads. The data show hundreds of thousands of distinct CDR3 sequences, 25% to 30% seen once. This receptor was identified in a girl aged 5 to 17 with multiple sclerosis. The J gene is TRBJ1-6, the V gene TRBV27; 11 nucleotides match TRBD1. Sequencing was done on a sample of blood. The CDR3, as DNA: TGTGCCAGCAGTTGGGACAGGGGGTCACCCCTCCACTTT. Amino acid sequence: CASSWDRGSPLHF.